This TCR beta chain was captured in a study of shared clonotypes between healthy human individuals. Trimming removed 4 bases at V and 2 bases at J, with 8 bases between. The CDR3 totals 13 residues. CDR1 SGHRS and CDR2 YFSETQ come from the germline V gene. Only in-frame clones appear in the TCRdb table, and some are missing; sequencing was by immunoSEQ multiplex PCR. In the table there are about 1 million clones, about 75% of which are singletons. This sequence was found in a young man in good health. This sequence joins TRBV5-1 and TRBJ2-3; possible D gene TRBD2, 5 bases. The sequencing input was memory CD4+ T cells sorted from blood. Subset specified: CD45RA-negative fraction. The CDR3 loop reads CASSETNTDTQYF. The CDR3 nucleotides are TGCGCCAGCAGCGAGACTAACACAGATACGCAGTATTTT.